A selection of T cell receptor beta chains follows, all from one sample in a study of regulatory T cells in long-lasting Graves disease. Each CDR3 protein is one row after TCRdb ran MiXCR on the multiplex PCR reads. The sample consists of about 660,000 distinct CDR3 sequences, 25% to 35% of them appearing once. The sample was peripheral blood mononuclear cells (PBMCs), taken when the disease was refractory, from a patient treated with antithyroid drugs. These receptors were collected from a female donor with Graves disease. Both conserved end residues are part of each CDR3. A D gene is named only where the DNA matches it firmly. Size tells how often a clone was seen (once, few, many) or the class of an expanded clone, and some rows leave it out.

CDR3 protein: CSARLAGVREQYF
CDR3 DNA: TGCAGTGCTCGACTAGCGGGAGTTCGGGAGCAGTACTTC
D gene: TRBD2
J gene: TRBJ2-7
clone size: many
V gene: TRBV20-1

CDR3 protein: CSASTDRSWTEAFF
CDR3 DNA: TGCAGTGCTAGCACCGATCGGTCGTGGACTGAAGCTTTCTTT
D gene: .
J gene: TRBJ1-1
clone size: many
V gene: TRBV20-1

CDR3 protein: CSGGYEQYF
CDR3 DNA: TGCAGCGGGGGCTACGAGCAGTACTTC
D gene: .
J gene: TRBJ2-7
clone size: .
V gene: TRBV29-1

CDR3 protein: CSVRDVPSRYTEAFF
CDR3 DNA: TGCAGCGTCCGGGACGTTCCAAGCAGGTACACTGAAGCTTTCTTT
D gene: .
J gene: TRBJ1-1
clone size: .
V gene: TRBV29-1

CDR3 protein: CASSLSPELSGGNTEAFF
CDR3 DNA: TGTGCCAGCAGTTTGTCTCCCGAGCTGAGCGGGGGGAACACTGAAGCTTTCTTT
D gene: .
J gene: TRBJ1-1
clone size: many
V gene: TRBV12-3/TRBV12-4

CDR3 protein: CASRDRGRADTEAFF
CDR3 DNA: TGTGCCAGCAGGGACAGGGGGCGCGCGGATACTGAAGCTTTCTTT
D gene: TRBD1
J gene: TRBJ1-1
clone size: many
V gene: TRBV12-3/TRBV12-4

CDR3 protein: CAWSVPLAVEAQYF
CDR3 DNA: TGTGCCTGGAGTGTCCCTTTGGCCGTCGAGGCCCAGTACTTC
D gene: .
J gene: TRBJ2-5
clone size: few
V gene: TRBV30

CDR3 protein: CASSKPGRAETQYF
CDR3 DNA: TGTGCCAGCAGCAAACCTGGTAGGGCAGAGACCCAGTACTTC
D gene: .
J gene: TRBJ2-5
clone size: many
V gene: TRBV12-3/TRBV12-4

CDR3 protein: CASSFRDRGLDTEAFF
CDR3 DNA: TGTGCCAGCAGTTTCCGGGACAGGGGGCTAGACACTGAAGCTTTCTTT
D gene: TRBD1
J gene: TRBJ1-1
clone size: many
V gene: TRBV12-3/TRBV12-4

CDR3 protein: CSARDTYQSTDTQYF
CDR3 DNA: TGCAGTGCGCGGGACACATACCAAAGCACAGATACGCAGTATTTT
D gene: .
J gene: TRBJ2-3
clone size: .
V gene: TRBV20-1

CDR3 protein: CASGLVLQVRRQNYGYTF
CDR3 DNA: TGTGCTAGTGGTTTGGTACTCCAGGTTCGGCGCCAGAACTATGGCTACACCTTC
D gene: .
J gene: TRBJ1-2
clone size: .
V gene: TRBV12-5

CDR3 protein: CASSPRRGRSITEAFF
CDR3 DNA: TGTGCCAGTAGTCCTAGACGAGGTCGCTCCATTACTGAAGCTTTCTTT
D gene: .
J gene: TRBJ1-1
clone size: few
V gene: TRBV19

CDR3 protein: CASSSVLGTGGGKGYGYTF
CDR3 DNA: TGTGCCAGCAGTTCCGTTCTCGGGACAGGGGGCGGGAAGGGCTATGGCTACACCTTC
D gene: TRBD1
J gene: TRBJ1-2
clone size: many
V gene: TRBV12-3/TRBV12-4

CDR3 protein: CATSRDGGYPAEAFF
CDR3 DNA: TGTGCCACCAGCAGAGATGGAGGGTACCCAGCAGAAGCTTTCTTT
D gene: .
J gene: TRBJ1-1
clone size: .
V gene: TRBV15

CDR3 protein: CATAPRRQAKIEAFF
CDR3 DNA: TGTGCCACCGCCCCGAGGAGACAGGCGAAGATTGAAGCTTTCTTT
D gene: .
J gene: TRBJ1-1
clone size: many
V gene: TRBV6-1

CDR3 protein: CAWSVKGAGAFF
CDR3 DNA: TGTGCCTGGAGTGTAAAAGGGGCGGGGGCTTTCTTT
D gene: .
J gene: TRBJ1-1
clone size: once
V gene: TRBV30

CDR3 protein: CSARWGLGGNMNTEAFF
CDR3 DNA: TGCAGTGCTAGGTGGGGCTTAGGGGGCAACATGAACACTGAAGCTTTCTTT
D gene: TRBD1
J gene: TRBJ1-1
clone size: few
V gene: TRBV20-1

CDR3 protein: CASRIFPSGANVLTF
CDR3 DNA: TGTGCCAGCAGGATCTTCCCCTCTGGGGCCAACGTCCTGACTTTC
D gene: .
J gene: TRBJ2-6
clone size: .
V gene: TRBV27

CDR3 protein: CASSIALSIAGTDYEQYF
CDR3 DNA: TGTGCCAGTAGTATAGCCCTTTCTATAGCGGGAACGGATTACGAGCAGTACTTC
D gene: TRBD2
J gene: TRBJ2-7
clone size: .
V gene: TRBV19

CDR3 protein: CASSVWDSSREQYF
CDR3 DNA: TGTGCCAGCAGTGTCTGGGACAGCTCACGCGAGCAGTACTTC
D gene: TRBD1
J gene: TRBJ2-7
clone size: once
V gene: TRBV12-3/TRBV12-4

CDR3 protein: CASSEYSQGAREQYF
CDR3 DNA: TGTGCCAGCAGTGAGTACAGCCAGGGGGCTCGGGAGCAGTACTTC
D gene: TRBD1
J gene: TRBJ2-7
clone size: few
V gene: TRBV6-1

CDR3 protein: CASSQLGAGGETQYF
CDR3 DNA: TGTGCCAGCAGCCAGCTCGGGGCGGGAGGAGAGACCCAGTACTTC
D gene: TRBD2
J gene: TRBJ2-5
clone size: many
V gene: TRBV14

CDR3 protein: CASSRGTAGEQYF
CDR3 DNA: TGTGCCAGCAGTCGAGGGACGGCGGGGGAGCAGTACTTC
D gene: .
J gene: TRBJ2-7
clone size: .
V gene: TRBV27

CDR3 protein: CASSYSGTGIDEQYF
CDR3 DNA: TGTGCCAGCAGTTATAGTGGGACAGGGATCGACGAGCAGTACTTC
D gene: TRBD1
J gene: TRBJ2-7
clone size: .
V gene: TRBV6-2/TRBV6-3

CDR3 protein: CATSRDPGEQETQYF
CDR3 DNA: TGTGCCACCAGCAGAGATCCGGGGGAACAAGAGACCCAGTACTTC
D gene: .
J gene: TRBJ2-5
clone size: many
V gene: TRBV15

CDR3 protein: CASSPDSTGELFF
CDR3 DNA: TGTGCCAGCAGCCCCGACAGCACCGGGGAGCTGTTTTTT
D gene: .
J gene: TRBJ2-2
clone size: .
V gene: TRBV7-9

CDR3 protein: CASKGGRAHEQPQHF
CDR3 DNA: TGTGCCAGCAAGGGGGGCAGGGCTCATGAGCAGCCCCAGCATTTT
D gene: .
J gene: TRBJ1-5
clone size: many
V gene: TRBV2

CDR3 protein: CASSMGQGAYNSPLHF
CDR3 DNA: TGTGCCAGTAGTATGGGACAGGGGGCCTATAATTCACCCCTCCACTTT
D gene: TRBD1
J gene: TRBJ1-6
clone size: .
V gene: TRBV19

CDR3 protein: CASSLALNRDEAPLHF
CDR3 DNA: TGTGCCAGCAGCTTGGCCTTAAATCGGGACGAAGCACCCCTCCACTTT
D gene: .
J gene: TRBJ1-6
clone size: few
V gene: TRBV5-6

CDR3 protein: CASSLTRATGELFF
CDR3 DNA: TGTGCCAGCAGCTTAACCAGGGCAACCGGGGAGCTGTTTTTT
D gene: .
J gene: TRBJ2-2
clone size: .
V gene: TRBV7-3

CDR3 protein: CASSFGQVTGELFF
CDR3 DNA: TGTGCCAGCAGTTTTGGACAGGTGACCGGGGAGCTGTTTTTT
D gene: TRBD1
J gene: TRBJ2-2
clone size: .
V gene: TRBV6-9

CDR3 protein: CASMGPGELFF
CDR3 DNA: TGTGCCAGCATGGGACCCGGGGAGCTGTTTTTT
D gene: .
J gene: TRBJ2-2
clone size: few
V gene: TRBV25-1

CDR3 protein: CAWGKVVEAFF
CDR3 DNA: TGTGCCTGGGGTAAAGTTGTTGAAGCTTTCTTT
D gene: .
J gene: TRBJ1-1
clone size: many
V gene: TRBV30

CDR3 protein: CASRAQNHRDTEAFF
CDR3 DNA: TGTGCCAGTAGGGCGCAAAACCATCGAGACACTGAAGCTTTCTTT
D gene: .
J gene: TRBJ1-1
clone size: few
V gene: TRBV19

CDR3 protein: CSARGGRGNTEAFF
CDR3 DNA: TGCAGTGCTAGAGGTGGCAGGGGGAACACTGAAGCTTTCTTT
D gene: .
J gene: TRBJ1-1
clone size: few
V gene: TRBV20-1

CDR3 protein: CASSPGRAKISNQPQHF
CDR3 DNA: TGTGCCAGCAGCCCAGGGAGAGCGAAAATTAGCAATCAGCCCCAGCATTTT
D gene: .
J gene: TRBJ1-5
clone size: .
V gene: TRBV3-1

CDR3 protein: CSASGLAGAGETQYF
CDR3 DNA: TGCAGTGCTAGCGGACTAGCGGGGGCAGGGGAGACCCAGTACTTC
D gene: TRBD2
J gene: TRBJ2-5
clone size: .
V gene: TRBV20-1

CDR3 protein: CSVNGANYEQYF
CDR3 DNA: TGCAGCGTGAACGGAGCGAACTACGAGCAGTACTTC
D gene: .
J gene: TRBJ2-7
clone size: .
V gene: TRBV29-1

CDR3 protein: CASSIGRISSYEQYF
CDR3 DNA: TGTGCCAGTAGTATAGGACGGATCAGCTCCTACGAGCAGTACTTC
D gene: .
J gene: TRBJ2-7
clone size: .
V gene: TRBV19

CDR3 protein: CSAEDRGRDTEAFF
CDR3 DNA: TGCAGTGCCGAGGACAGGGGGCGAGACACTGAAGCTTTCTTT
D gene: TRBD1
J gene: TRBJ1-1
clone size: many
V gene: TRBV20-1

CDR3 protein: CASSLDTYEQYF
CDR3 DNA: TGTGCCAGCAGCTTAGATACCTACGAGCAGTACTTC
D gene: .
J gene: TRBJ2-7
clone size: many
V gene: TRBV5-1

CDR3 protein: CASSEAQSADTQYF
CDR3 DNA: TGTGCCAGCAGTGAAGCGCAGTCCGCAGATACGCAGTATTTT
D gene: .
J gene: TRBJ2-3
clone size: .
V gene: TRBV6-1

CDR3 protein: CASSIFANNEKLFF
CDR3 DNA: TGTGCCAGTAGTATATTTGCAAATAATGAAAAACTGTTTTTT
D gene: .
J gene: TRBJ1-4
clone size: .
V gene: TRBV19

CDR3 protein: CASSSDRRGYTF
CDR3 DNA: TGTGCCAGCAGTTCGGACAGGAGAGGCTACACCTTC
D gene: TRBD1
J gene: TRBJ1-2
clone size: many
V gene: TRBV6-5

CDR3 protein: CASSLARTGTYGYTF
CDR3 DNA: TGTGCCAGCAGCTTAGCCCGGACAGGGACCTATGGCTACACCTTC
D gene: TRBD1
J gene: TRBJ1-2
clone size: .
V gene: TRBV7-9